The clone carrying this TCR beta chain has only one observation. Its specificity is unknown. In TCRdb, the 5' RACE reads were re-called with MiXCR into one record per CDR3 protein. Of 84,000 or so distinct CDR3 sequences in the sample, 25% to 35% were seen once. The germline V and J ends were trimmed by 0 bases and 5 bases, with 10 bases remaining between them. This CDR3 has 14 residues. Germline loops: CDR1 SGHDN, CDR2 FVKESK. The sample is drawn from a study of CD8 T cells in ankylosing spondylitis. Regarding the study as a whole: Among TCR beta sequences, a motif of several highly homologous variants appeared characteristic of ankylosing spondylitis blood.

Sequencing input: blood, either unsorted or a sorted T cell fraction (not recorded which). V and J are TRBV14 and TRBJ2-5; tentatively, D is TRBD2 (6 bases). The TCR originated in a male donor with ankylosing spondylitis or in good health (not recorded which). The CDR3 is CASSQDQGGETQYF. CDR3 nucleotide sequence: TGTGCCAGCAGCCAAGATCAAGGAGGGGAGACCCAGTACTTC.